These 14 T cell receptor beta chains originate from one sample sequenced in a study of neurological immune-mediated disorders. MiXCR was run by TCRdb on the 5' RACE reads, yielding one entry per CDR3 protein. The sample has some 66,000 distinct CDR3 sequences; about 4% are singletons. Sequencing used PBMCs. These receptors were obtained from a man in his forties or fifties with multiple sclerosis.

This clonotype has at least ten counts. The J gene is TRBJ1-2, the V gene TRBV5-1; a possible D gene is TRBD1 (5 bases). V lost 1 base, J lost 4 bases, and 14 bases lay in between. This CDR3 comprises 15 residues. The germline gives CDR1 SGHRS, CDR2 YFSETQ. The CDR3 is CASSLTAGAGYGYTF. The CDR3 nucleotides are TGCGCCAGCAGCTTGACGGCCGGGGCGGGCTATGGCTACACCTTC. The whole variable domain, filled in from reference TRBV5-1 and TRBJ1-2, reads KAGVTQTPRYLIKTRGQQVTLSCSPISGHRSVSWYQQTPGQGLQFLFEYFSETQRNKGNFPGRFSGRQFSNSRSEMNVSTLELGDSALYLCASSLTAGAGYGYTFGSGTRLTVV.

This clonotype occurred many times. The chain joins TRBV20-1 to TRBJ2-5; D may be TRBD1 (6 bases). The length of the CDR3 is 13 residues. Between the trimmed V and J ends, which lost 5 bases and 0 bases, there was a span of 10 bases. Per germline, CDR1 DFQATT and CDR2 SNEGSKA (reference sequence). The CDR3 loop is CSASGQYQETQYF. As DNA, the CDR3 is TGCAGTGCTTCAGGACAGTACCAAGAGACCCAGTACTTC.

This clonotype showed up many times. The chain couples TRBV14 to TRBJ2-6; a possible D gene is TRBD1 (5 bases). The CDR3 runs 17 residues. V gave up 8 bases and J gave up 2 bases, with 19 bases separating them. Per the germline V gene, CDR1 is SGHDN and CDR2 is FVKESK. CDR3 region: CASSSNWGRAGANVLTF. The CDR3 DNA sequence: TGTGCCAGCTCGTCGAACTGGGGCCGGGCTGGGGCCAACGTCCTGACTTTC.

This clonotype was recorded many times. This chain connects TRBV7-9 to TRBJ1-5; a weak D match, TRBD1 (5 bases). The CDR3 spans 16 residues. Trimming left V 0 bases short and J 0 bases short, with 9 bases between. Germline V gene lookup returns CDR1 SEHNR and CDR2 FQNEAQ (reference sequence). Here the CDR3 DNA reads TGTGCCAGCAGCTTAGCGGCTGGGGGTAGCAATCAGCCCCAGCATTTT. This encodes CASSLAAGGSNQPQHF.

This clonotype was picked up many times. This CDR3 is CASSLTGSTEAFF. In DNA form, the CDR3 reads TGTGCCAGCAGCCTCACCGGGTCCACTGAAGCTTTCTTT. V and J are TRBV12-3 or TRBV12-4 and TRBJ1-1; no clear D gene. The length of the CDR3 is 13 residues. Trimming shortened V by 6 bases and J by 4 bases, and 12 bases separated the two germline ends.

At least ten counts were recorded for this clonotype. CDR3 residues: CSARGTSGNPGAKNIQYF. CDR3 in DNA: TGCAGTGCTAGAGGGACTAGCGGAAACCCCGGGGCCAAAAACATTCAGTACTTC. The gene calls are TRBV20-1 and TRBJ2-4; 10 bases are a match to TRBD2. Germline loops: CDR1 DFQATT, CDR2 SNEGSKA (reference sequence). Unmatched junction bases numbered 10, after V lost 1 base and J lost 1 base. This CDR3 comprises 18 residues.

The CDR3 DNA sequence: TGTGCCAGCTCACCGCAACGACAGGGAATCTCTACCACTAACTATGGCTACACCTTC. Translating it yields CASSPQRQGISTTNYGYTF. The rearrangement links TRBV18 to TRBJ1-2; 7 bases align to TRBD1. Germline values: CDR1 KGHSH, CDR2 LQKENI. This CDR3 region has 19 residues. V was pared by 3 bases and J by 0 bases, with 16 bases of the junction left unmatched.

This clonotype showed up many times. The V and J genes are TRBV20-1 and TRBJ1-2; 8 bases are a match to TRBD1. Germline CDR1 reads DFQATT; CDR2 reads SNEGSKA (reference sequence). V was clipped by 1 base and J by 3 bases; unmatched bases: 1. This CDR3 has 13 amino acids. The CDR3 loop reads CSARGGQDYGYTF. Written as DNA, the CDR3 is TGCAGTGCTAGAGGGGGACAGGACTATGGCTACACCTTC.

This clonotype appeared many times. V gene TRBV3-1 combines with J gene TRBJ2-1, with 12 bases lining up with TRBD2. Per germline, CDR1 LGHDT and CDR2 YNNKEL (reference sequence). The ends lost 4 bases at V and 2 bases at J; junction bases unmatched: 0. The CDR3 is made up of 15 amino acids. CDR3 coding DNA: TGTGCCAGCAGCCCTAGCGGGGGGGCCTACAATGAGCAGTTCTTC. Translating it yields CASSPSGGAYNEQFF.

The CDR3 DNA reads TGTGCCAGCAGTTTGGGTTCCGGGGAGCTGTTTTTT. It yields the protein CASSLGSGELFF. The chain is built from TRBV27 and TRBJ2-2; D unclear. The length of the CDR3 is 12 residues. Germline loops: CDR1 MNHEY, CDR2 SMNVEV (reference sequence). V was clipped by 3 bases and J by 6 bases, with 5 bases between them.

This clonotype has at least ten counts. This chain uses TRBV15 with TRBJ2-3; TRBD1 matches 7 bases. The V segment lost 0 bases and the J segment 10 bases; nucleotides outside the gene matches: 1. From germline, CDR1 is LNHNV and CDR2 YYDKDF (reference sequence). This CDR3 is 12 amino acids long. The CDR3 DNA follows: TGTGCCACCAGCAGAGATCAGGGGGCGCAGTATTTT. Protein: CATSRDQGAQYF.

This clonotype was recorded at least ten times. An end of the junction does not agree with germline; a read error may underlie this. The chain couples TRBV20-1 to TRBJ1-5, with D hard to call. The CDR3 has 15 amino acids. The germline CDR1 and CDR2 sequences are DFQATT and SNEGSKA (reference sequence). CDR3 nucleotides: TGCAGTGCTAGTTTGTACGCCTCGCGAGATCAGCCCCAGAATTTT. Its translation: CSASLYASRDQPQNF.

This chain joins TRBV7-2 and TRBJ2-5; the match to TRBD2 covers 8 bases. In germline, CDR1 is SGHTA, CDR2 FQGNSA. V dropped 8 bases and J dropped 5; count of bases not matched to a gene: 7. CDR3 size: 13 residues. The CDR3 region has the DNA TGTGCCAGCTCCCGGGGGGGGTTTGAGACCCAGTACTTC. Translation: CASSRGGFETQYF.

This clonotype turned up a few times. The chain is built from TRBV5-1 and TRBJ2-1; D gene unclear. The V gene lost 4 bases and the J gene lost 5 bases, with 10 bases spanning the gap. CDR1 SGHRS and CDR2 YFSETQ come from the germline V gene. The CDR3 contains 13 residues. Here the CDR3 reads CASSPSFDNEQFF. The CDR3 DNA is TGCGCCAGCAGCCCGAGTTTCGACAATGAGCAGTTCTTC. The variable domain in full, with the rest retrieved from reference TRBV5-1 and TRBJ2-1, is KAGVTQTPRYLIKTRGQQVTLSCSPISGHRSVSWYQQTPGQGLQFLFEYFSETQRNKGNFPGRFSGRQFSNSRSEMNVSTLELGDSALYLCASSPSFDNEQFFGPGTRLTVL.